These T cell receptor beta chains were read from a single sample in a study of blood T cell repertoires in COVID-19. Measured with immunoSEQ multiplex PCR; TCRdb has only the in-frame clones, and not every one. The sample contains 470,000 or so clones, approximately 85% of which appear only once. The specimen was peripheral blood. The receptors here all came from a human donor in a cohort sampled during active COVID-19. CDR3s include the opening cysteine and the closing phenylalanine or tryptophan. The order of the fields is V gene, J gene, D gene, CDR3 protein. D genes are given only for firm matches.

TRBV7-9	TRBJ2-2	.	CASRPTGAGRTGELFF
TRBV4-2	TRBJ2-5	.	CASSQDITASAETQYF
TRBV7-8	TRBJ1-1	.	CASSLTVTMNTEAFF
TRBV4-3	TRBJ1-1	.	CASSQQGLNTEAFF
TRBV7-9	TRBJ2-5	TRBD2	CASSQLRVAGGPTQYF
TRBV9	TRBJ2-1	.	CASGRMRDSYNEQFF
TRBV19	TRBJ1-1	.	CASIPGAGVYTEAFF
TRBV6-2/TRBV6-3	TRBJ2-1	TRBD2	CASSYPSGDYNEQFF
TRBV6-5	TRBJ2-1	.	CASRRSGGEQFF
TRBV6-6	TRBJ2-7	TRBD2	CASRLPGTSDGEQYF
TRBV11-2	TRBJ1-1	.	CASSSTGKGRTEAFF
TRBV4-3	TRBJ1-1	.	CASSQEPGDYTEAFF
TRBV3-1/TRBV3-2	TRBJ2-5	TRBD1	CASSPYPGQGLEKTQYF
TRBV23-1	TRBJ2-7	TRBD1	CASSQSGQGFPSYEQYF
TRBV7-3	TRBJ2-2	.	CASSLRAGRGGELFF
TRBV9	TRBJ1-1	.	CASSPRSPREDTEAFF
TRBV11-3	TRBJ2-7	.	CASSLGRVNEQYF
TRBV30	TRBJ2-7	.	CAWSVRKGEVQYF
TRBV27	TRBJ1-2	.	CASSLIGKGYGYTF
TRBV18	TRBJ2-7	TRBD2	CASSPGTSGEQYF
TRBV12-3/TRBV12-4	TRBJ1-5	.	CASSFQGGQPQHF
TRBV7-2	TRBJ2-7	TRBD2	CASSLTLAGGLAYEQYF
TRBV19	TRBJ1-4	.	CASSTETGPDEKLFF
TRBV3-1/TRBV3-2	TRBJ2-1	TRBD2	CASSQLAGDNEQFF
TRBV18	TRBJ2-7	TRBD1	CASSPETGSEQYF
TRBV2	TRBJ1-5	.	CASMKDSLSNQPQHF
TRBV19	TRBJ2-1	TRBD2	CASTKREGRAEQFF
TRBV15	TRBJ1-1	TRBD1	CATSRDPGTGSTEAFF
TRBV24-1	TRBJ1-1	TRBD1	CATSDNRGHPEAFF
TRBV2	TRBJ1-1	TRBD1	CASIQTGQDTEAFF
TRBV5-1	TRBJ2-2	TRBD2	CASRASGTSGELFF
TRBV3-1/TRBV3-2	TRBJ2-3	TRBD2	CASSSAGSRGGQYF
TRBV5-8	TRBJ2-2	TRBD1	CASSLGIGQGNTGELFF
TRBV27	TRBJ2-2	TRBD2	CASSYPGLANTGELFF
TRBV19	TRBJ1-2	TRBD1	CASSRTGGSGYTF
TRBV14	TRBJ1-2	.	CASSQESDSSNYGYTF
TRBV30	TRBJ2-7	TRBD2	CAWSPSGRGYEQYF
TRBV19	TRBJ2-5	TRBD1	CASSGQGVRGETQYF
TRBV9	TRBJ2-2	.	CASSVRGDSHTGELFF
TRBV28	TRBJ2-5	.	CASSPWGRETQYF
TRBV11-2	TRBJ2-7	TRBD1	CASSLLSGGLDEQYF
TRBV4-1	TRBJ2-3	TRBD2	CASSQDSRSVAGKDTQYF
TRBV18	TRBJ2-5	.	CASSLYVSNQETQYF
TRBV3-1/TRBV3-2	TRBJ2-1	TRBD2	CASSLTSALEQFF
TRBV6-2/TRBV6-3	TRBJ1-2	.	CASSYPPGYGYTF
TRBV27	TRBJ2-5	TRBD2	CASSSTTGLAYQETQYF
TRBV30	TRBJ2-1	TRBD2	CAWRNFGLAGAPNEQFF
TRBV7-3	TRBJ2-1	TRBD2	CASSLTSSPGGYLNEQFF
TRBV12-3/TRBV12-4	TRBJ1-2	TRBD1	CASSMGQGSGYTF
TRBV28	TRBJ1-2	.	CASSLPTVDGYTF
TRBV9	TRBJ2-2	TRBD1	CASSPKGAATGELFF
TRBV19	TRBJ1-1	.	CASSTWGRMNTEAFF
TRBV18	TRBJ1-5	.	CASSPAGINQPQHF
TRBV3-1/TRBV3-2	TRBJ2-1	.	CASSQVRNEQFF
TRBV5-1	TRBJ2-5	.	CASSLSNSQETQYF
TRBV2	TRBJ2-1	.	CASSVIADNEQFF
TRBV30	TRBJ1-2	TRBD1	CAWSGAQGAWGYTF
TRBV5-5	TRBJ2-5	.	CASSPTRGETQYF
TRBV28	TRBJ2-7	TRBD2	CASSSSASGYEQYF